This is a list of T cell receptor beta chains from one sample in a study of cytomegalovirus exposure and HLA in healthy donors. Sequenced by immunoSEQ multiplex PCR; TCRdb stores in-frame clones only, minus some. The sample has 95,000 to 150,000 clones; 65% to 75% are singletons. Material for sequencing was PBMCs. These TCRs come from a woman in her fifties or sixties in good health and CMV-seropositive. CDR3s include the opening cysteine and the closing phenylalanine or tryptophan. Fields, in order: CDR3 protein, V gene.

CDR3aa: CAISEFGTGSDEQYF
v_gene: TRBV10-3

CDR3aa: CASSEYAGVGEKLFF
v_gene: TRBV25-1

CDR3aa: CASSLTAAISYEQYF
v_gene: TRBV7-2

CDR3aa: CASSLQGANYGYTF
v_gene: TRBV2

CDR3aa: CASSVGGHTTDTQYF
v_gene: TRBV9

CDR3aa: CASSRFSGDNEQFF
v_gene: TRBV19

CDR3aa: CASRYSVGDYSYEQYF
v_gene: TRBV11-1

CDR3aa: CASSSQGGYYEQYF
v_gene: TRBV7-2

CDR3aa: CAISESTPGNSPLHF
v_gene: TRBV10-3

CDR3aa: CASRPGLAGNYEQYF
v_gene: TRBV2

CDR3aa: CASSHPGRVGTQYF
v_gene: TRBV27

CDR3aa: CASSAQVLYTGELFF
v_gene: TRBV9

CDR3aa: CASSMTSSTDTQYF
v_gene: TRBV6-5

CDR3aa: CSVQGEGGYGYTF
v_gene: TRBV29-1

CDR3aa: CASSYSFGGALDEQFF
v_gene: TRBV6-5

CDR3aa: CASNLAGGRETQYF
v_gene: TRBV5-8

CDR3aa: CASSCRSGGEHHEGTDTQYF
v_gene: TRBV27

CDR3aa: CATSRGPPRGGDEQYF
v_gene: TRBV15